This entry concerns a single TCR beta chain. The CDR3 loop spans 16 amino acids. From germline, CDR1 is SNHLY and CDR2 FYNNEI. The V and J ends lost 6 bases and 3 bases, in that order; junction bases with no gene match: 9. This entry belongs to a study of blood T cell repertoires in COVID-19. TCRdb keeps only in-frame clones here, not all; method: immunoSEQ multiplex PCR. The sample consists of 200,000 to 250,000 clones, 80% to 90% of them appearing once. The sequence derives from a man aged 30 to 45 who had recovered from COVID-19. The chain is built from TRBV2 and TRBJ1-2; 11 bases match TRBD1. The sequenced sample was peripheral blood. CDR3 protein: CASRRGGTGGDYGYTF. CDR3 coding DNA: TGTGCCAGCAGGCGGGGAGGGACAGGGGGAGACTATGGCTACACCTTC.